Below are 7 T cell receptor beta chains sequenced from a single sample in a study of shared clonotypes between healthy human individuals. Libraries were prepared by immunoSEQ multiplex PCR; TCRdb keeps only in-frame clonotypes and omits some of them. The sample comprises 85,000 to 100,000 clones, roughly 69% of which are singletons, and 45% to 50% rests with the top ten. Sequencing was done on a sample of memory CD8+ T cells sorted from blood. Subset indicated: CD45RO+ cells pooled with CCR7-negative TemRA cells. The receptors stem from a man aged 25 to 45 in good health.

CDR3 nucleotides: TGTGCCATCCGACAGGGGGCCGGCAATCAGCCCCAGCATTTT. This sequence encodes CAIRQGAGNQPQHF. V is TRBV6-5 and J is TRBJ1-5; 10 positions agree with TRBD1. This CDR3 is 14 amino acids long. Germline-derived CDR1 and CDR2 are MNHEY and SVGAGI. V lost 10 bases and J lost 2; bases outside the gene matches: 5.

This clone was seen a few times. In nucleotides, the CDR3 is TGTGCCAGCAGTTTACGACTAGTTAACGGCTACGAGCAGTACTTC. It is translated as CASSLRLVNGYEQYF. The chain combines TRBV28 with TRBJ2-7; D possibly corresponds to TRBD2 (6 bases). Germline assignment: CDR1 MDHEN and CDR2 SYDVKM. The CDR3 covers 15 residues. Between the trimmed V and J ends, which lost 2 bases and 3 bases, there was a span of 14 bases.

This clone was counted between two and nine times. The DNA of the CDR3 is TGTGCCAGCAGTGATAGGGCCTATGTAGTGGCCCAGTACTTC. Translation: CASSDRAYVVAQYF. The rearrangement links TRBV6-1 to TRBJ2-5; the D is unclear. The CDR3 extends over 14 amino acids. V lost 3 bases to trimming and J lost 9 bases, with 17 bases between them. Germline-derived CDR1 and CDR2 are MNHNS and SASEGT.

This chain uses TRBV7-9 with TRBJ2-6; D ambiguous. In germline, CDR1 is SEHNR, CDR2 FQNEAQ (reference sequence). The CDR3 has 16 amino acids. V was trimmed by 5 bases and J by 4 bases, leaving 15 bases between them. For the CDR3, the DNA is TGTGCCAGCAGCCCCCTTCTAGTTTCAGGGGCCAACGTCCTGACTTTC. Encoded protein: CASSPLLVSGANVLTF.

In its sample, this clone was seen a few times. The chain uses TRBV28 and TRBJ2-7, with a weak D call TRBD1 (6 bases). Germline V lookup: CDR1 MDHEN, CDR2 SYDVKM. Trimming removed 5 bases at V and 0 bases at J, with 14 bases between. This CDR3 contains 15 residues. CDR3 in DNA: TGTGCCAGCAGTATGTTCAGGGGCCTCTCCTACGAGCAGTACTTC. It is translated as CASSMFRGLSYEQYF. Combining the CDR3 with reference TRBV28 and TRBJ2-7 gives the whole variable domain DVKVTQSSRYLVKRTGEKVFLECVQDMDHENMFWYRQDPGLGLRLIYFSYDVKMKEKGDIPEGYSVSREKKERFSLILESASTNQTSMYLCASSMFRGLSYEQYFGPGTRLTVT.

The chain uses TRBV7-6 and TRBJ1-5, with 7 bases fitting TRBD1. The V gene's germline CDR1 is SGHVS and CDR2 FNYEAQ. The CDR3 length is 17 residues. Trimming took 5 bases from V and 0 from J; bases not matched to a gene: 10. This chain's CDR3 is CASSPGGRGSSNQPQHF. CDR3 DNA sequence: TGTGCCAGCAGCCCGGGGGGCAGGGGGAGTAGCAATCAGCCCCAGCATTTT.

J is TRBJ2-5 and V is TRBV5-4, with a possible D match to TRBD1 (5 bases). This CDR3 contains 17 residues. V lost 4 bases and J lost 4, with 23 bases in between. Germline V CDR1 and CDR2: SGHNT, YYREEE (reference sequence). CDR3 in amino acids: CASSLNPLQDSPETQYF. The CDR3 region has the DNA TGTGCCAGCAGCCTCAATCCGCTACAAGACAGCCCAGAGACCCAGTACTTC.